This T cell receptor (beta chain) appears in the sequencing data of a study of response to subunit inactivated influenza vaccine. The sample holds a few counts of this clonotype. Each CDR3 protein gets one entry after TCRdb re-called the RT-PCR reads with MiXCR. There are just under 550,000 distinct CDR3 sequences in the sample; approximately 20% occur only once, and approximately 3% lies in the top ten. The ends were cut back, 5 bases at V and 2 bases at J, with 11 bases in the middle. The CDR3 runs 13 residues. CDR1 and CDR2 (germline): DFQATT, SNEGSKA (reference sequence). This sample also belongs to another study, concerning T cells expressing NK-cell markers. That paper states: Production of TCR beta cDNA relied on 5'RACE template switching with UMIs. Sequencing of TCR beta repertoires drew on sorted CD3+CD56+NKG2C+, CD3+CD56+NKG2C- and CD3+CD56-NKG2C+ T cells. Sorting was limited to alpha-beta TCR-expressing T cells with an anti-gamma-delta TCR antibody in several experiments. About 1.0-7.0% of CD8+ T cells in over five donors belonged to dominant NKG2C+ clonotypes.

This clonotype originated in a middle-aged man who received an inactivated influenza vaccine. The chain carries TRBV20-1 and TRBJ2-3; D gene unclear. The material sequenced was CD4+ T cells sorted from PBMCs, taken roughly 12 days after vaccination. This CDR3 is CSARGSITDTQYF. The CDR3 nucleotides read TGCAGTGCTCGAGGCTCTATCACAGATACGCAGTATTTT.